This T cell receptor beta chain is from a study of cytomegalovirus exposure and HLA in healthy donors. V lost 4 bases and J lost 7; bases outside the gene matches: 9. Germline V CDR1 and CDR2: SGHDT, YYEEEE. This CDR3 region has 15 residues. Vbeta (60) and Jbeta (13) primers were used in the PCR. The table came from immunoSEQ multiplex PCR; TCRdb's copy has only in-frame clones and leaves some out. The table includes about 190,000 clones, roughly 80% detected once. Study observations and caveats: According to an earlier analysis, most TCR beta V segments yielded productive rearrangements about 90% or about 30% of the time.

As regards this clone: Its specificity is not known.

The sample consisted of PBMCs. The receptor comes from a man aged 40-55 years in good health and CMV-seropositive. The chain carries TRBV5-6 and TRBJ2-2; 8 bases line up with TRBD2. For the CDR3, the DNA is TGTGCCAGCAGCCCTTCGGGGGGGCCCGGCGGGGAGCTGTTTTTT. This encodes CASSPSGGPGGELFF.